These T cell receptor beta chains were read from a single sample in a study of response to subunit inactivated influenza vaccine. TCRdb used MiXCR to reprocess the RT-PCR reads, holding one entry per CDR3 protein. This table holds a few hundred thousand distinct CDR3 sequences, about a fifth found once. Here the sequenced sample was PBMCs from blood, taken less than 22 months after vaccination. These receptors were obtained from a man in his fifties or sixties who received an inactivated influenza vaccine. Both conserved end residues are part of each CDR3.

cdr3_aa: CASRRAGTEAFF
v_call: TRBV7-9
j_call: TRBJ1-1

cdr3_aa: CSVRGLNTEAFF
v_call: TRBV29-1
j_call: TRBJ1-1

cdr3_aa: CASSLSVGGVNEQFF
v_call: TRBV27
j_call: TRBJ2-1

cdr3_aa: CASSLVGVVGETQYF
v_call: TRBV7-8
j_call: TRBJ2-5

cdr3_aa: CAWSFKGMNTEAFF
v_call: TRBV30
j_call: TRBJ1-1

cdr3_aa: CASSQDWSRLEKLFF
v_call: TRBV4-3
j_call: TRBJ1-4

cdr3_aa: CASRGDYPKDEQFF
v_call: TRBV7-9
j_call: TRBJ2-1

cdr3_aa: CASSYSIQGSSYNEQFF
v_call: TRBV6-5
j_call: TRBJ2-1

cdr3_aa: CAINLRQGADGYTF
v_call: TRBV10-3
j_call: TRBJ1-2

cdr3_aa: CASSLLGYAKNIQYF
v_call: TRBV12-3/TRBV12-4
j_call: TRBJ2-4

cdr3_aa: CAISEYSMETTGELFF
v_call: TRBV10-3
j_call: TRBJ2-2

cdr3_aa: CASRPPGGYTF
v_call: TRBV7-9
j_call: TRBJ1-2

cdr3_aa: CASSSSGRETQYF
v_call: TRBV3-1
j_call: TRBJ2-5

cdr3_aa: CASSQSGGEETQYF
v_call: TRBV3-1
j_call: TRBJ2-5

cdr3_aa: CSARDPGLVFEQYF
v_call: TRBV20-1
j_call: TRBJ2-7

cdr3_aa: CASSLGGTGPETQYF
v_call: TRBV5-1
j_call: TRBJ2-5

cdr3_aa: CASSLAGNPMNTEAFF
v_call: TRBV5-1
j_call: TRBJ1-1

cdr3_aa: CASSLSGGQPQHF
v_call: TRBV5-6
j_call: TRBJ1-5

cdr3_aa: CASSARQGRGETQYF
v_call: TRBV28
j_call: TRBJ2-5

cdr3_aa: CSARDLWGNQPQHF
v_call: TRBV20-1
j_call: TRBJ1-5

cdr3_aa: CASSHRDKGNIQYF
v_call: TRBV18
j_call: TRBJ2-4

cdr3_aa: CSVGRSGGSTDTQYF
v_call: TRBV29-1
j_call: TRBJ2-3

cdr3_aa: CASSYLGQSVHEQYF
v_call: TRBV6-2/TRBV6-3
j_call: TRBJ2-7

cdr3_aa: CASSQAPGVSPLHF
v_call: TRBV4-1
j_call: TRBJ1-6

cdr3_aa: CASSTYPPRMNTEAFF
v_call: TRBV7-1
j_call: TRBJ1-1

cdr3_aa: CASSHRLTGGSNTEAFF
v_call: TRBV4-3
j_call: TRBJ1-1

cdr3_aa: CSVPPTGDNEQFF
v_call: TRBV20-1
j_call: TRBJ2-1

cdr3_aa: CATSDLGKGADTEAFF
v_call: TRBV24-1
j_call: TRBJ1-1

cdr3_aa: CASTSAGTNEQFF
v_call: TRBV4-1
j_call: TRBJ2-1

cdr3_aa: CSALEHTQYF
v_call: TRBV20-1
j_call: TRBJ2-3

cdr3_aa: CASSPRAGHLNTEAFF
v_call: TRBV12-3/TRBV12-4
j_call: TRBJ1-1

cdr3_aa: CASSQGTGMNTEAFF
v_call: TRBV3-1
j_call: TRBJ1-1

cdr3_aa: CASSQVRQGGVAFF
v_call: TRBV3-1
j_call: TRBJ1-1

cdr3_aa: CAISTGGRGQPQHF
v_call: TRBV10-3
j_call: TRBJ1-5

cdr3_aa: CAIRGGVLQTGELFF
v_call: TRBV10-3
j_call: TRBJ2-2

cdr3_aa: CASSFREGRGIGELFF
v_call: TRBV28
j_call: TRBJ2-2

cdr3_aa: CASSGREGGNSPLHF
v_call: TRBV9
j_call: TRBJ1-6

cdr3_aa: CAISESPFLGRLDYGYTF
v_call: TRBV10-3
j_call: TRBJ1-2

cdr3_aa: CASSYRTGHSPLHF
v_call: TRBV6-5
j_call: TRBJ1-6

cdr3_aa: CATNDRPNAQYF
v_call: TRBV12-3/TRBV12-4
j_call: TRBJ2-3

cdr3_aa: CSASRGGPDTQYF
v_call: TRBV20-1
j_call: TRBJ2-3

cdr3_aa: CASSSQGAGQETQYF
v_call: TRBV12-3/TRBV12-4
j_call: TRBJ2-5

cdr3_aa: CASSIGTTDEQFF
v_call: TRBV5-6
j_call: TRBJ2-1

cdr3_aa: CASSAGTANTGELFF
v_call: TRBV10-1
j_call: TRBJ2-2

cdr3_aa: CASSLMGDRNTIYF
v_call: TRBV7-6
j_call: TRBJ1-3

cdr3_aa: CASSLVFPGPGDGYTF
v_call: TRBV7-9
j_call: TRBJ1-2

cdr3_aa: CASSPAGQGLYGYTF
v_call: TRBV5-1
j_call: TRBJ1-2

cdr3_aa: CATSRGAGFFSSYEQYF
v_call: TRBV15
j_call: TRBJ2-7

cdr3_aa: CASSQEAAGLETQYF
v_call: TRBV4-1
j_call: TRBJ2-5